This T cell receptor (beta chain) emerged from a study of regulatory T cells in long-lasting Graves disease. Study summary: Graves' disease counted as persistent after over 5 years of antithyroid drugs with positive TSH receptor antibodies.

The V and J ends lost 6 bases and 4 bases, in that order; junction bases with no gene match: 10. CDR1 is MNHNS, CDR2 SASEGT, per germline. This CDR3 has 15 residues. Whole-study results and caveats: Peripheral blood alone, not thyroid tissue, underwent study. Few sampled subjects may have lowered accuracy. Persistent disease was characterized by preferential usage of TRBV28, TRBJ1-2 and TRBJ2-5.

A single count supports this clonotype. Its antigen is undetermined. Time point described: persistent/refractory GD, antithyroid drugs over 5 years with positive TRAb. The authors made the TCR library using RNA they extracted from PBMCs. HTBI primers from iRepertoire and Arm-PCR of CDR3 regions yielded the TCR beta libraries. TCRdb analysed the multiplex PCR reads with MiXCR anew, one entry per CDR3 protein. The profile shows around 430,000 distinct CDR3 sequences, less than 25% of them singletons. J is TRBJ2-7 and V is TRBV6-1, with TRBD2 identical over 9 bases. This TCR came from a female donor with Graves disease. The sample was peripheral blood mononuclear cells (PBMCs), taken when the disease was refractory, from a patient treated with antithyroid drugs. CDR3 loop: CASRLTGTSSYEQYF. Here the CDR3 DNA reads TGTGCCAGCAGACTTACCGGGACTAGCTCTTACGAGCAGTACTTC.